The 28 T cell receptor beta chains below were found in one sample sequenced in a study of T cell clones after liver transplantation. Clones were read by immunoSEQ multiplex PCR, and TCRdb kept only the in-frame ones, dropping some. Here the sample spans 68,000 or so clones, approximately 92% being singletons. The input for sequencing was CD4+ T cells from blood, taken roughly 26 months after liver transplant. The receptors stem from a human patient who received a liver transplant. Some T cells may be transferred from the graft donor.

The V and J genes are TRBV5-8 and TRBJ2-2; 16 bases are a match to TRBD2. V lost 2 bases, J lost 6 bases, and 13 bases stayed unmatched. The germline V gene has CDR1 SGHTS and CDR2 YDEGEE. This CDR3 is built from 20 residues. Here the CDR3 reads CASSFDTGTSGRAEAGELFF. The CDR3 DNA reads TGTGCCAGCAGCTTCGATACCGGGACTAGCGGGAGGGCCGAGGCCGGGGAGCTGTTTTTT.

The chain recombines TRBV6-1 with TRBJ2-7; 9 bases agree with TRBD1. The CDR3 contains 14 residues. The V gene's germline CDR1 is MNHNS and CDR2 SASEGT. Losses at the gene ends were 5 bases for V and 6 bases for J; bases not matched to a gene: 8. CDR3 amino acids: CASSWDREGIEQYF. For the CDR3, the DNA is TGTGCCAGCAGTTGGGACAGGGAGGGGATCGAGCAGTACTTC.

CDR3 amino acids: CASSKEGEWQPQHF. The DNA for the CDR3 is TGCGCCAGCAGTAAAGAGGGGGAATGGCAGCCCCAGCATTTT. The chain is built from TRBV10-2 and TRBJ1-5; perhaps TRBD1 as D (6 bases). CDR3 length: 14 residues. Germline V gene lookup returns CDR1 WSHSY and CDR2 SAAADI. The ends were cut back, 5 bases at V and 7 bases at J, with 15 bases in the middle.

The chain uses TRBV18 and TRBJ1-1, with D possibly being TRBD1 (6 bases). Germline V CDR1 and CDR2: KGHSH, LQKENI. V was clipped by 5 bases and J by 1 base, with 11 bases between them. CDR3 length equals 14 residues. CDR3 DNA sequence: TGTGCCAGCTCATCCCGGACAGAGAACACTGAAGCTTTCTTT. Translating gives CASSSRTENTEAFF.

This clone was recorded once. V gene TRBV6-1 combines with J gene TRBJ2-7, with 11 bases aligning to TRBD1. J gave up 7 bases and V 3 bases, and 8 bases lay outside the gene matches. Germline V gives CDR1 MNHNS, CDR2 SASEGT. The CDR3 consists of 15 residues. The CDR3 nucleotides are TGTGCCAGCAGTGACTGGGGACAGGGGGTGAGGGAGCAGTACTTC. Its translation is CASSDWGQGVREQYF.

The rearrangement joins TRBV4-2 to TRBJ2-5; TRBD2 might be the D (6 bases). Germline V gene data show CDR1 as LGHNA and CDR2 as YNFKEQ. The CDR3 consists of 15 residues. V lost 1 base and J 0 bases, leaving 9 bases between the germline ends. CDR3 in amino acids: CASSQGGLNQETQYF. CDR3 coding DNA: TGTGCCAGCAGCCAAGGGGGACTTAACCAAGAGACCCAGTACTTC.

The V and J genes are TRBV27 and TRBJ2-1; maybe TRBD1 (5 bases). V lost 6 bases and J lost 10, with 28 bases in between. Germline V gene data show CDR1 as MNHEY and CDR2 as SMNVEV (reference sequence). The length of the CDR3 is 17 residues. The CDR3 reads CASRSSRTGALVREQFF. The DNA of the CDR3 is TGTGCCAGCAGGTCCTCCCGCACAGGCGCTTTGGTACGGGAGCAGTTCTTC.

The chain's CDR3 is CASRPGTGEDTGELFF. The CDR3 DNA is TGTGCCAGCAGACCCGGGACAGGGGAGGACACCGGGGAGCTGTTTTTT. The chain couples TRBV11-3 to TRBJ2-2, with 10 bases aligning to TRBD1. V lost 6 bases to trimming and J lost 3 bases; unmatched junction nucleotides: 7. In germline, CDR1 is SGHNT, CDR2 YENEEA. The length of the CDR3 is 16 residues.

This clone was seen once. The chain recombines TRBV19 with TRBJ1-3; a weak D match, TRBD1 (5 bases). CDR1 is LNHDA and CDR2 is SQIVND in the germline V gene (reference sequence). This CDR3 comprises 14 residues. The ends were cut back, 3 bases at V and 2 bases at J, with 8 bases in the middle. CDR3 nucleotide sequence: TGTGCCAGTAGTATCGGGGGAACTGGAAACACCATATATTTT. Translating gives CASSIGGTGNTIYF.

This clone is termed medium-sized. The chain is built from TRBV2 and TRBJ2-5; TRBD2 is a possible D gene (6 bases). The germline gives CDR1 SNHLY, CDR2 FYNNEI. V lost 7 bases and J 4 bases, leaving 10 bases between the germline ends. The CDR3 totals 12 residues. The DNA of the CDR3 is TGTGCCAGCACGACTAGTGGAGAGACCCAGTACTTC. It encodes CASTTSGETQYF.

The rearrangement links TRBV6-1 to TRBJ1-3; no clear D gene. The germline CDR1 and CDR2 sequences are MNHNS and SASEGT. The CDR3 runs 14 residues. Trimming removed 7 bases at V and 7 bases at J, with 17 bases between. CDR3 nucleotides: TGTGCCAGCAATGAGGCCTCCACCGGGAACACCATATATTTT. As protein: CASNEASTGNTIYF.

The rearrangement links TRBV27 to TRBJ2-7; tentative D call: TRBD2 (7 bases). V lost 6 bases and J lost 8, with 26 bases in between. The CDR3 totals 16 residues. Germline CDR1 and CDR2: MNHEY and SMNVEV (reference sequence). The CDR3 reads CASRQSGLSRGGKQYF. CDR3 coding DNA: TGTGCCAGCAGGCAATCTGGACTGTCTAGGGGGGGTAAGCAGTACTTC.

J is TRBJ2-7 and V is TRBV28, with TRBD1 matching over 8 bases. V shed 10 bases, J shed 3 bases, and the junction held 8 bases outside the gene matches. The CDR3 extends over 13 amino acids. Germline V gives CDR1 MDHEN, CDR2 SYDVKM. The CDR3 region is CATTGTGFYEQYF. In DNA form, the CDR3 reads TGTGCCACCACCGGGACAGGTTTCTACGAGCAGTACTTC.

CDR3 in DNA: TGTGCCAGCTCACCAAATTTCGGAGGGGAAGCTTTCTTT. Translating it yields CASSPNFGGEAFF. V is TRBV18 and J is TRBJ1-1; D is unresolved. Germline V gives CDR1 KGHSH, CDR2 LQKENI. The CDR3 has 13 amino acids. V dropped 2 bases and J dropped 8 bases, with 12 bases sitting between them.

This chain joins TRBV28 and TRBJ2-7; D is unresolved. Trimming took off 2 bases at V and 6 bases at J, with 11 bases between the two ends. CDR3 size: 13 residues. Germline loops: CDR1 MDHEN, CDR2 SYDVKM. CDR3 coding DNA: TGTGCCAGCAGTTTACCAGGTTTGGGCGAGCAGTACTTC. It is translated as CASSLPGLGEQYF.

This chain joins TRBV11-3 and TRBJ2-7; a possible D gene is TRBD1 (5 bases). V dropped 3 bases and J dropped 3 bases, with 12 bases sitting between them. Per germline, CDR1 SGHNT and CDR2 YENEEA. CDR3 length: 14 residues. The CDR3 nucleotides read TGTGCCAGCAGCTTTTCACAGGCCTACTACGAGCAGTACTTC. It encodes CASSFSQAYYEQYF. Full variable domain (rest looked up from reference TRBV11-3 and TRBJ2-7): EAGVVQSPRYKIIEKKQPVAFWCNPISGHNTLYWYLQNLGQGPELLIRYENEEAVDDSQLPKDRFSAERLKGVDSTLKIQPAELGDSAVYLCASSFSQAYYEQYFGPGTRLTVT.

The J gene is TRBJ1-3, the V gene TRBV5-8, with TRBD1 matching over 7 bases. Per the germline V gene, CDR1 is SGHTS and CDR2 is YDEGEE. This CDR3 is 14 amino acids long. J was trimmed by 2 bases and V by 6 bases; bases with no gene match: 5. The CDR3: CASTLTGTGNTIYF. The CDR3 nucleotides read TGTGCCAGCACTCTGACAGGGACTGGAAACACCATATATTTT.

This rearrangement joins TRBV29-1 to TRBJ1-2; a possible D gene is TRBD1 (6 bases). This CDR3 contains 14 residues. With 7 bases removed from V and 4 bases from J, the gap between germline ends came to 19 bases. Germline V CDR1 and CDR2: SQVTM, ANQGSEA. The CDR3 DNA is TGCAGCGACGTACAAGGGGGGTTAGGCTATGGCTACACCTTC. Protein product: CSDVQGGLGYGYTF. Based on the CDR3 plus reference TRBV29-1 and TRBJ1-2, the full variable domain is SAVISQKPSRDICQRGTSLTIQCQVDSQVTMMFWYRQQPGQSLTLIATANQGSEATYESGFVIDKFPISRPNLTFSTLTVSNMSPEDSSIYLCSDVQGGLGYGYTFGSGTRLTVV.

The chain links TRBV5-4 to TRBJ2-3; D call uncertain. Trimming pared 0 bases from V and 2 bases from J, leaving 10 bases between. CDR1 and CDR2 (germline): SGHNT, YYREEE (reference sequence). CDR3 length equals 15 residues. CDR3 sequence: CASSLEAGYTDTQYF. CDR3 sequence (DNA): TGTGCCAGCAGCTTGGAGGCTGGCTACACAGATACGCAGTATTTT.

A few counts support this clone. V gene TRBV19 combines with J gene TRBJ2-7; maybe TRBD2 (6 bases). V lost 5 bases and J 5 bases, leaving 19 bases between the germline ends. The CDR3 runs to 15 residues. Per germline, CDR1 LNHDA and CDR2 SQIVND (reference sequence). Here the CDR3 DNA reads TGTGCCAGTAGTTTAGCGGCAGACCCTATCCACGAGCAGTACTTC. Residues: CASSLAADPIHEQYF.

This sequence joins TRBV2 and TRBJ2-7; D is ambiguous. The V and J ends lost 6 bases and 2 bases respectively, with 14 bases between them. Germline V gene lookup returns CDR1 SNHLY and CDR2 FYNNEI. This CDR3 is built from 14 residues. The CDR3, as DNA: TGTGCCAGCAGCCTAAGGATCTTAGCCTACGAGCAGTACTTC. Amino acids: CASSLRILAYEQYF.

The chain joins TRBV6-5 to TRBJ2-1; D unclear. V dropped 0 bases and J dropped 9 bases, with 15 bases sitting between them. This CDR3 spans 15 amino acids. The germline V gene encodes CDR1 MNHEY and CDR2 SVGAGI. The CDR3, as DNA: TGTGCCAGCAGTTACTCGACTGTCGGGTTGGGTGAGCAGTTCTTC. Translated: CASSYSTVGLGEQFF.

The chain has TRBV29-1 and TRBJ2-7; D could derive from TRBD1 or TRBD2 (5 bases each). The CDR3 is made up of 14 amino acids. Trimming took off 1 base at V and 9 bases at J, with 19 bases between the two ends. Germline-derived CDR1 and CDR2 are SQVTM and ANQGSEA. Here the CDR3 DNA reads TGCAGCGTTGAAGCCCGTACCGGGACGGTGGGGCAGTACTTC. It codes for CSVEARTGTVGQYF.

The rearrangement links TRBV25-1 to TRBJ2-6; no reliable D call. The germline CDR1 and CDR2 sequences are MGHDK and SYGVNS. V lost 6 bases and J lost 1, with 7 bases in between. This CDR3 is built from 14 residues. CDR3 nucleotide sequence: TGTGCCAGCAGGGCGAATTCTGGGGCCAACGTCCTGACTTTC. Encoded protein: CASRANSGANVLTF.

The gene calls are TRBV15 and TRBJ2-7; 9 bases are shared with TRBD2. V lost 5 bases to trimming and J lost 2 bases; unmatched junction nucleotides: 4. Germline CDR1 reads LNHNV; CDR2 reads YYDKDF (reference sequence). This CDR3 spans 14 amino acids. CDR3 in amino acids: CATSGGGRAYEQYF. Here the CDR3 DNA reads TGTGCCACCAGCGGAGGCGGGAGGGCCTACGAGCAGTACTTC.

The CDR3 DNA follows: TGCGCCAGCAGCCAAGATCAGGACAGGGGGCGCGACTATGGCTACACCTTC. Protein sequence: CASSQDQDRGRDYGYTF. This chain uses TRBV4-1 with TRBJ1-2; 11 positions agree with TRBD1. CDR1 is MGHRA and CDR2 is YSYEKL in the germline V gene. The CDR3 totals 17 residues. The V gene end was trimmed by 0 bases and the J gene end by 3 bases; junction bases not matched to a gene: 6.

This clone showed up just a few times. The CDR3 sequence is CASSLEQGSTDTQYF. The CDR3, as DNA: TGTGCCAGCAGCTTGGAGCAGGGGAGCACAGATACGCAGTATTTT. The chain carries TRBV5-6 and TRBJ2-3; possible D gene TRBD1, 6 bases. The CDR3 is 15 residues long. V dropped 0 bases and J dropped 0 bases, with 8 bases sitting between them. Germline lookup yields CDR1 SGHDT and CDR2 YYEEEE.

Points on this clone: The same CDR3 is also encoded by other DNA sequences in this sample. This chain connects TRBV7-9 to TRBJ2-2, with no clear D. The CDR3 has 12 amino acids. The germline V and J ends were trimmed by 6 bases and 2 bases, with 4 bases remaining between them. CDR1 and CDR2 (germline): SEHNR, FQNEAQ (reference sequence). The CDR3 sequence: CASSLNTGELFF. Here the CDR3 DNA reads TGTGCCAGCAGTTTAAACACCGGGGAGCTGTTTTTT.